These 31 T cell receptor beta chains share one sample of origin, sequenced in a study of beta chain features in type 1 diabetes. The entirety of the isolated RNA underwent reverse transcription, so expressed TCRB transcripts were sequenced. Sequencing used immunoSEQ multiplex PCR; TCRdb keeps in-frame clones, though not all of them. The sample has 25,000 or so clones, approximately 70% seen once; the top ten hold around 2%. Material for sequencing was Tregs from blood. Every receptor here comes from a woman aged 40 to 50 in good health.

This chain connects TRBV19 to TRBJ2-4; 8 bases are shared with TRBD2. The V and J ends lost 3 bases and 5 bases, in that order; junction bases with no gene match: 3. CDR1 LNHDA and CDR2 SQIVND come from the germline V gene (reference sequence). The CDR3 extends over 14 amino acids. This chain's CDR3 is CASSIFGGENIQYF. Here the CDR3 DNA reads TGTGCCAGTAGTATTTTCGGGGGGGAAAACATTCAGTACTTC.

The chain uses TRBV19 and TRBJ1-2; 8 bases are shared with TRBD1. Per the germline V gene, CDR1 is LNHDA and CDR2 is SQIVND (reference sequence). CDR3 length: 15 amino acids. With 5 bases clipped from V and 8 bases from J, the junction kept 13 bases outside the gene matches. The CDR3: CASSLGQGLTWGYTF. CDR3 nucleotide sequence: TGTGCCAGTAGTTTAGGACAGGGCCTGACTTGGGGCTACACCTTC.

This clone was seen just once. An end of the junction does not agree with germline; a read error may underlie this. CDR3 DNA: TGTGCCAGCTCACCAATTCGTGAGGTCATGAACACTAAAGCTTTCTTT. This sequence encodes CASSPIREVMNTKAFF. The chain has TRBV18 and TRBJ1-1; D gene uncertain. Germline values: CDR1 KGHSH, CDR2 LQKENI. This CDR3 is built from 16 residues. Full variable domain (missing parts from reference TRBV18 and TRBJ1-1): NAGVMQNPRHLVRRRGQEARLRCSPMKGHSHVYWYRQLPEEGLKFMVYLQKENIIDESGMPKERFSAEFPKEGPSILRIQQVVRGDSAAYFCASSPIREVMNTKAFFGQGTRLTVV.

The chain employs TRBV2 and TRBJ2-1; tentatively, D is TRBD2 (5 bases). Trimming left V 8 bases short and J 4 bases short, with 9 bases between. The germline CDR1 and CDR2 sequences are SNHLY and FYNNEI. This CDR3 is 12 amino acids long. The CDR3 sequence: CASVGDYNEQFF. The CDR3 nucleotides are TGTGCCAGCGTCGGGGATTACAATGAGCAGTTCTTC.

The chain has TRBV29-1 and TRBJ1-4, with D unresolved. The CDR3 length is 11 residues. Germline assignment: CDR1 SQVTM and CDR2 ANQGSEA. The germline V and J ends were trimmed by 4 bases and 7 bases, with 7 bases remaining between them. The CDR3 spells CSVGAGEKLFF. CDR3 sequence (DNA): TGCAGCGTTGGGGCGGGTGAAAAACTGTTTTTT.

This clone was recorded a few times. V is TRBV11-3 and J is TRBJ2-1, with TRBD1 matching 9 bases. Trimming at V came to 1 base and at J to 8 bases, leaving 6 bases not matched to a gene. Germline assignment: CDR1 SGHNT and CDR2 YENEEA. The CDR3 is 15 amino acids. The CDR3 region has the DNA TGTGCCAGCAGCTTAGGAGGGACAGGGACGCATGAGCAGTTCTTC. This encodes CASSLGGTGTHEQFF.

The chain uses TRBV19 and TRBJ1-1; possibly TRBD1 for D (6 bases). The V end lost 4 bases, the J end lost 1 base, and 10 bases lay between the germline ends. Germline assignment: CDR1 LNHDA and CDR2 SQIVND (reference sequence). This CDR3 spans 14 amino acids. As DNA, the CDR3 is TGTGCCAGTAGTAGACGGACAGAGAACACTGAAGCTTTCTTT. Translating it yields CASSRRTENTEAFF.

V gene TRBV7-9 combines with J gene TRBJ1-1; D is perhaps TRBD1 (6 bases). Per the germline V gene, CDR1 is SEHNR and CDR2 is FQNEAQ (reference sequence). The CDR3 sequence is 13 residues long. The V gene lost 5 bases and the J gene lost 4 bases, with 11 bases spanning the gap. The CDR3 sequence is CASSVRGPTEAFF. CDR3 sequence (DNA): TGTGCCAGCAGCGTCAGGGGCCCCACTGAAGCTTTCTTT.

Remarks on this clone: The junction shows a germline mismatch at one end, possibly a read error. This sequence joins TRBV9 and TRBJ2-5, with TRBD2 identical over 9 bases. Gene TRBJ2-7 matches the end of the DNA better, so the J call may be wrong. Germline CDR1 is SGDLS and CDR2 is YYNGEE. The CDR3 loop spans 16 amino acids. As DNA, the CDR3 is TGTGCCAGCAGCGTACGGGCTGGGACTAGCTCCCACGAGCAGTACTTC. Translation gives CASSVRAGTSSHEQYF.

The gene calls are TRBV5-1 and TRBJ1-2; 12 nucleotides align to TRBD1. The germline CDR1 and CDR2 sequences are SGHRS and YFSETQ. CDR3 length equals 15 residues. V shed 0 bases and J 8 bases; nucleotides not matched to a gene: 5. The CDR3 DNA reads TGCGCCAGCAGCTTGGAGGGACAGGGGGCAGGAGGCTACACCTTC. Translating it yields CASSLEGQGAGGYTF.

The rearrangement joins TRBV19 to TRBJ2-6; 7 bases fit TRBD1. Germline CDR1 and CDR2: LNHDA and SQIVND (reference sequence). Unmatched junction bases numbered 7, after V lost 3 bases and J lost 2 bases. The CDR3 loop spans 17 amino acids. The CDR3 coding sequence is TGTGCCAGTAGTATTAGACAGGGCCAGGCTGGGGCCAACGTCCTGACTTTC. It specifies CASSIRQGQAGANVLTF.

The genes are TRBV7-9 and TRBJ2-7, with D perhaps matching TRBD1 (6 bases). The CDR3 is 15 residues long. V was cut by 5 bases and J by 3 bases, with 17 bases left in between. The germline V gene encodes CDR1 SEHNR and CDR2 FQNEAQ (reference sequence). DNA of the CDR3: TGTGCCAGCAGCCCGGATCCGGGACAAAGCTACGAGCAGTACTTC. Its protein is CASSPDPGQSYEQYF.

This clone has just a few counts. This chain links TRBV28 with TRBJ2-7; no reliable D call. This CDR3 contains 11 residues. V shed 6 bases and J shed 6 bases, with 9 bases lying between them. Germline CDR1 MDHEN, CDR2 SYDVKM. Here the CDR3 DNA reads TGTGCCAGCAGCCATCCATCCGAGCAGTACTTC. Its protein is CASSHPSEQYF.

The chain uses TRBV6-1 and TRBJ2-5, with 7 bases fitting TRBD1. The end of the DNA is better explained by TRBJ2-7, so the J call may be wrong. CDR3 length: 14 residues. Germline CDR1 and CDR2: MNHNS and SASEGT. CDR3 sequence: CASSGQGRGYEQYF. The CDR3 DNA sequence: TGTGCCAGCAGTGGACAGGGAAGGGGATACGAGCAGTACTTC.

This clone came up a few times. The V call is TRBV5-6, the J call TRBJ1-5; 8 nucleotides line up with TRBD1. The J segment lost 3 bases and the V segment lost 2 bases, leaving 4 bases of the junction unmatched. Germline V gene sequence: CDR1 SGHDT, CDR2 YYEEEE. This CDR3 comprises 15 residues. CDR3 bases: TGTGCCAGCAGCTTCGGACAGGGCCTCAATCAGCCCCAGCATTTT. It specifies CASSFGQGLNQPQHF.

CDR3 amino acids: CLTGSYYGYTF. CDR3 in DNA: TGTTTGACAGGGTCGTACTATGGCTACACCTTC. The J gene is TRBJ1-2, the V gene TRBV2, with 7 bases that match TRBD1. CDR3 length: 11 residues. Germline CDR1 and CDR2: SNHLY and FYNNEI.

The chain links TRBV6-1 to TRBJ1-2; TRBD1 is a possible D gene (6 bases). V was cut by 9 bases and J by 4 bases, with 15 bases left in between. This CDR3 has 13 residues. CDR1 MNHNS and CDR2 SASEGT come from the germline V gene. CDR3 protein: CASTTGTTYGYTF. DNA for the CDR3: TGTGCCAGTACAACCGGGACAACCTATGGCTACACCTTC.

The chain is built from TRBV19 and TRBJ2-5, with a possible D match to TRBD2 (6 bases). V shed 2 bases and J shed 4 bases, with 11 bases lying between them. Germline assignment: CDR1 LNHDA and CDR2 SQIVND (reference sequence). The CDR3 has 14 residues. CDR3 bases: TGTGCCAGTAGTATAACGTACGGGGGAGAGACCCAGTACTTC. Its translation is CASSITYGGETQYF.

The CDR3 DNA follows: TGTGCCAGCTCCCCAGGTCGGGGTCGGGGCTACGAGCAGTACTTC. It encodes CASSPGRGRGYEQYF. J is TRBJ2-7 and V is TRBV6-1; possible D gene TRBD2, 5 bases. The CDR3 has 15 amino acids. CDR1 and CDR2 from the germline V gene are MNHNS and SASEGT. Trimming cost V 8 bases and J 3 bases, with 20 bases left between them.

V usage is TRBV5-1 and J usage is TRBJ2-6; D may be TRBD2 (6 bases). Deletions cut 4 bases from V and 11 bases from J, with 13 bases between. CDR3 length: 13 amino acids. Per germline, CDR1 SGHRS and CDR2 YFSETQ. The CDR3 DNA is TGCGCCAGCAGCGCGGGGTCCCCCCACGTCCTGACTTTC. It yields the protein CASSAGSPHVLTF.

This clone showed up just a few times. This sequence joins TRBV6-5 and TRBJ2-7, with TRBD1 matching 10 bases. The CDR3 sequence is 15 residues long. The V segment lost 2 bases and the J segment 6 bases; nucleotides outside the gene matches: 7. From germline, CDR1 is MNHEY and CDR2 SVGAGI. In DNA form, the CDR3 reads TGTGCCAGCAGTTACGTGGGACAGGGGACGTCCGAGCAGTACTTC. It yields the protein CASSYVGQGTSEQYF.

This chain joins TRBV29-1 and TRBJ2-1; TRBD2 matches 9 bases. The CDR3 consists of 14 residues. In germline, CDR1 is SQVTM, CDR2 ANQGSEA. J gave up 5 bases and V 8 bases, and 10 bases lay outside the gene matches. CDR3 loop: CSITRGGRNNEQFF. The DNA for the CDR3 is TGCAGCATAACGCGGGGGGGCAGAAACAATGAGCAGTTCTTC.

The V gene is TRBV7-2, the J gene TRBJ2-7, with 9 positions matching TRBD1. Germline CDR1 SGHTA, CDR2 FQGNSA. The ends lost 1 base at V and 1 base at J; junction bases unmatched: 5. The CDR3 has 16 residues. The CDR3 DNA reads as TGTGCCAGCAGCTTAGTTATGGGACAGGGTTCCTACGAGCAGTACTTC. This codes for CASSLVMGQGSYEQYF. The full variable domain, with the rest looked up from reference TRBV7-2 and TRBJ2-7, is GAGVSQSPSNKVTEKGKDVELRCDPISGHTALYWYRQSLGQGLEFLIYFQGNSAPDKSGLPSDRFSAERTGGSVSTLTIQRTQQEDSAVYLCASSLVMGQGSYEQYFGPGTRLTVT.

This sequence joins TRBV19 and TRBJ1-1; 9 bases fit TRBD1. Germline CDR1 reads LNHDA; CDR2 reads SQIVND (reference sequence). The V gene end was trimmed by 4 bases and the J gene end by 2 bases; junction bases not matched to a gene: 2. This CDR3 is 14 amino acids long. Written as DNA, the CDR3 is TGTGCCAGTAGTAAGGGACAGGGCAACACTGAAGCTTTCTTT. It codes for CASSKGQGNTEAFF. The full variable domain, in which reference TRBV19 and TRBJ1-1 provide the parts outside the CDR3, is DGGITQSPKYLFRKEGQNVTLSCEQNLNHDAMYWYRQDPGQGLRLIYYSQIVNDFQKGDIAEGYSVSREKKESFPLTVTSAQKNPTAFYLCASSKGQGNTEAFFGQGTRLTVV.

The chain joins TRBV6-5 to TRBJ1-2; no definite D call. The CDR3 length is 16 residues. Trimming stripped 2 bases from V and 0 bases from J, with 13 bases between. Germline lookup yields CDR1 MNHEY and CDR2 SVGAGI. This CDR3 is CASSYTSSTANYGYTF. The CDR3 DNA reads as TGTGCCAGCAGTTACACCTCGAGCACAGCTAACTATGGCTACACCTTC.

The chain carries TRBV7-2 and TRBJ2-5; 7 bases are shared with TRBD2. CDR1 SGHTA and CDR2 FQGNSA come from the germline V gene. The CDR3 is 14 amino acids. The V and J ends lost 5 bases and 2 bases, in that order; junction bases with no gene match: 5. The CDR3: CASSQSGVQETQYF. The CDR3, as DNA: TGTGCCAGCAGCCAGAGCGGGGTTCAAGAGACCCAGTACTTC. The entire variable domain, with the rest obtained from reference TRBV7-2 and TRBJ2-5, is as follows: GAGVSQSPSNKVTEKGKDVELRCDPISGHTALYWYRQSLGQGLEFLIYFQGNSAPDKSGLPSDRFSAERTGGSVSTLTIQRTQQEDSAVYLCASSQSGVQETQYFGPGTRLLVL.

The chain has TRBV5-1 and TRBJ2-3, with TRBD2 matching 7 bases. CDR1 is SGHRS, CDR2 YFSETQ, per germline. The V segment lost 4 bases and the J segment 6 bases; nucleotides outside the gene matches: 5. The length of the CDR3 is 13 residues. CDR3 nucleotide sequence: TGCGCCAGCAGCCTAGCGGTCCGGGATACGCAGTATTTT. Translation gives CASSLAVRDTQYF.

This clone was seen more than once but under ten times. Here the CDR3 reads CAISGRGEETQYF. DNA of the CDR3: TGTGCCATCAGTGGCCGGGGAGAGGAGACCCAGTACTTC. The rearrangement links TRBV10-3 to TRBJ2-5; D may be TRBD2 (5 bases). In germline, CDR1 is ENHRY, CDR2 SYGVKD. The germline V and J ends were trimmed by 4 bases and 5 bases, with 11 bases remaining between them. The CDR3 runs to 13 residues.

The chain uses TRBV7-6 and TRBJ2-3; 7 bases match TRBD2. The CDR3 length is 13 residues. From germline, CDR1 is SGHVS and CDR2 FNYEAQ. The V and J ends lost 8 bases and 0 bases, in that order; junction bases with no gene match: 2. The DNA for the CDR3 is TGTGCCAGCGGACTAGGGAGCACAGATACGCAGTATTTT. Its protein product is CASGLGSTDTQYF.

V gene TRBV7-8 combines with J gene TRBJ2-7, with 10 bases aligning to TRBD2. The germline CDR1 and CDR2 sequences are SGHVS and FQNEAQ. The CDR3 loop spans 15 amino acids. J gave up 6 bases and V 5 bases, and 10 bases lay outside the gene matches. CDR3 coding DNA: TGTGCCAGCAGCGCCGATCTCCTAGCGGGGGCCGAGCAGTACTTC. Translation: CASSADLLAGAEQYF.

This clone was detected a few times. V and J are TRBV19 and TRBJ2-1; maybe TRBD2 (6 bases). V dropped 3 bases and J dropped 2 bases, with 20 bases sitting between them. Germline V gene lookup returns CDR1 LNHDA and CDR2 SQIVND (reference sequence). The CDR3 loop spans 18 amino acids. The CDR3, as DNA: TGTGCCAGTAGTATTAGTGCGGTTGGGGTAGCGGCCTACAATGAGCAGTTCTTC. The encoded protein is CASSISAVGVAAYNEQFF.